The 16 T cell receptor beta chains below come from one sample, sequenced in a study of early T cells in non-severe SARS-CoV-2 infection. TCRdb redid the calling of the 5' RACE reads with MiXCR, one entry per CDR3 protein. The sample lists approximately 100,000 distinct CDR3 sequences, approximately 14% seen once, with around 5.8% in the top ten. The sequenced sample was whole blood. These receptors came from an adult who was a healthcare worker with PCR-confirmed SARS-CoV-2 infection or an uninfected control (not recorded which).

This clonotype was seen a handful of times. This chain connects TRBV12-3 or TRBV12-4 to TRBJ1-1; the match to TRBD1 covers 9 bases. V was pared by 5 bases and J by 7 bases, with 8 bases of the junction left unmatched. CDR3 length: 14 amino acids. The CDR3 DNA reads TGTGCCAGCAGTACCGGGACAGGGATTAATGAAGCTTTCTTT. Amino acid sequence: CASSTGTGINEAFF.

This clonotype was observed at least ten times. This chain links TRBV28 with TRBJ1-5, with 9 bases lining up with TRBD1. Germline loops: CDR1 MDHEN, CDR2 SYDVKM. The CDR3 runs to 15 residues. With V trimmed by 4 bases and J by 6 bases, 7 bases remained unmatched. The CDR3 here is CASSSLTGGVQPQHF. The CDR3 region has the DNA TGTGCCAGCAGTTCCCTTACAGGGGGCGTTCAGCCCCAGCATTTT. Based on the CDR3 plus reference TRBV28 and TRBJ1-5, the full variable domain is DVKVTQSSRYLVKRTGEKVFLECVQDMDHENMFWYRQDPGLGLRLIYFSYDVKMKEKGDIPEGYSVSREKKERFSLILESASTNQTSMYLCASSSLTGGVQPQHFGDGTRLSIL.

This clonotype was seen repeatedly, ten times or more. This sequence joins TRBV7-6 and TRBJ2-5; 8 nucleotides match TRBD1. V lost 1 base, J lost 3 bases, and 7 bases stayed unmatched. This CDR3 comprises 16 residues. Germline CDR1 SGHVS, CDR2 FNYEAQ. DNA of the CDR3: TGTGCCAGCAGCTTAGAAGGAGGACAGGGAGAAGAGACCCAGTACTTC. Its protein product is CASSLEGGQGEETQYF.

The rearrangement joins TRBV6-5 to TRBJ2-6; 8 bases are a match to TRBD1. J lost 0 bases, V lost 10 bases, and 8 bases had no gene match. The CDR3 totals 16 residues. Germline V CDR1 and CDR2: MNHEY, SVGAGI. CDR3 in DNA: TGTGCCACACAGGGACAGGTCTCCTCTGGGGCCAACGTCCTGACTTTC. Amino acids: CATQGQVSSGANVLTF.

J is TRBJ2-7 and V is TRBV3-1; D unclear. V dropped 3 bases and J dropped 4 bases, with 7 bases sitting between them. There are 12 residues in the CDR3. CDR1 and CDR2 (germline): LGHDT, YNNKEL (reference sequence). The CDR3: CASSHNRYEQYF. The CDR3 region has the DNA TGTGCCAGCAGCCACAACAGATACGAGCAGTACTTC.

The rearrangement links TRBV6-6 to TRBJ2-2; D unclear. The CDR3 contains 15 residues. The germline gives CDR1 MNHNY, CDR2 SVGAGI (reference sequence). V was cut by 1 base and J by 2 bases, with 8 bases left in between. The CDR3 is CASSYYASNTGELFF. The DNA for the CDR3 is TGTGCCAGCAGTTACTATGCCTCTAACACCGGGGAGCTGTTTTTT.

J is TRBJ2-1 and V is TRBV9; D assignment may be TRBD1 or TRBD2 (5 bases each). Trimming stripped 4 bases from V and 7 bases from J, with 12 bases between. The CDR3 spans 13 residues. Germline CDR1 and CDR2: SGDLS and YYNGEE. The CDR3 sequence: CASSHGTNNEQFF. DNA for the CDR3: TGTGCCAGCAGCCACGGGACCAATAATGAGCAGTTCTTC.

The sample holds a few counts of this clonotype. The chain joins TRBV11-2 to TRBJ2-2; the D gene could be TRBD1 or TRBD2 (7 bases each). With 8 bases removed from V and 2 bases from J, the gap between germline ends came to 21 bases. Per the germline V gene, CDR1 is SGHAT and CDR2 is FQNNGV. The CDR3 consists of 17 residues. CDR3 DNA sequence: TGTGCCAGCTCAACTCAAAGCGGGACAGTAAACACCGGGGAGCTGTTTTTT. Translation: CASSTQSGTVNTGELFF.

This clonotype was detected only a few times. This sequence joins TRBV7-2 and TRBJ2-3; possible D gene TRBD1, 7 bases. Germline V CDR1 and CDR2: SGHTA, FQGNSA. This CDR3 is 15 amino acids long. V dropped 5 bases and J dropped 2 bases, with 14 bases sitting between them. CDR3 sequence: CASSRGDSYTDTQYF. CDR3 nucleotides: TGTGCCAGCAGCCGCGGGGACAGTTACACAGATACGCAGTATTTT.

To note about this clonotype: A single base separates this from a much larger clone, so it may be a read error. In this CDR3 the conserved last residue, phenylalanine or tryptophan, is missing, so a read error is likely. The CDR3: CASSLDQGADEQYS. As DNA, the CDR3 is TGTGCCAGCAGCTTAGACCAGGGGGCGGACGAGCAGTACTCC. V usage is TRBV11-2 and J usage is TRBJ2-7; 8 bases line up with TRBD1. From germline, CDR1 is SGHAT and CDR2 FQNNGV. The CDR3 is made up of 14 amino acids. J was trimmed by 5 bases and V by 0 bases; bases with no gene match: 3.

This clonotype was counted at least ten times. The chain employs TRBV5-4 and TRBJ1-1; a weak D match, TRBD1 (5 bases). From germline, CDR1 is SGHNT and CDR2 YYREEE (reference sequence). The CDR3 is made up of 15 amino acids. Trimming pared 0 bases from V and 3 bases from J, leaving 12 bases between. CDR3 region: CASSLGMQGYTEAFF. The CDR3 region has the DNA TGTGCCAGCAGCTTGGGGATGCAGGGCTACACTGAAGCTTTCTTT.

The chain uses TRBV7-9 and TRBJ2-5, with 7 bases that match TRBD1. Germline assignment: CDR1 SEHNR and CDR2 FQNEAQ (reference sequence). The CDR3 loop spans 14 amino acids. V was pared by 6 bases and J by 3 bases, with 7 bases of the junction left unmatched. CDR3 bases: TGTGCCAGCAGTCCTACGGGACAGAAAGAGACCCAGTACTTC. Its protein is CASSPTGQKETQYF.

In its sample, this clonotype was seen a few times. The chain couples TRBV3-1 to TRBJ2-7, with D unresolved. V lost 1 base and J lost 2, with 3 bases in between. Germline CDR1 reads LGHDT; CDR2 reads YNNKEL (reference sequence). This CDR3 has 12 residues. The DNA of the CDR3 is TGTGCCAGCAGCCAAGCCGCCTACGAGCAGTACTTC. The encoded protein is CASSQAAYEQYF.

This clonotype was counted ten times or more. The chain joins TRBV10-3 to TRBJ2-1; 14 bases map to TRBD2. This CDR3 is 17 amino acids long. Germline loops: CDR1 ENHRY, CDR2 SYGVKD. With V trimmed by 6 bases and J by 4 bases, 8 bases remained unmatched. The CDR3 DNA reads as TGTGCCATCAGCTATTCGGGACTAGCGGGGGTATACAATGAGCAGTTCTTC. It specifies CAISYSGLAGVYNEQFF.

This clonotype was recorded at least ten times. The chain is built from TRBV18 and TRBJ1-2; D gene ambiguous. V lost 0 bases and J 8 bases, leaving 13 bases between the germline ends. The CDR3 covers 14 residues. Per germline, CDR1 KGHSH and CDR2 LQKENI. CDR3 in DNA: TGTGCCAGCTCACCACCGTTACCTTCGCCGGGCTACACCTTC. This gives the protein CASSPPLPSPGYTF.

This clonotype was observed at least ten times. The V call is TRBV5-1, the J call TRBJ1-1; maybe TRBD1 (5 bases). V was shortened by 0 bases and J by 10 bases, with 13 bases between the two germline ends. CDR1 and CDR2 (germline): SGHRS, YFSETQ. CDR3 length equals 13 residues. The CDR3 coding sequence is TGCGCCAGCAGCTTGGATGGGCAGGGCCGAGCTTTCTTT. Its protein is CASSLDGQGRAFF.